The present entry profiles one T cell receptor (beta chain) with its context. Its antigen is currently not known. The junction shows a germline mismatch at one end, possibly a read error. Reading from cysteine to phenylalanine, the CDR3 counts 16 amino acids. Only the CDR3 region is kept as DNA, spanning 48 bases read in frame from base 1. This sample was sequenced with an Illumina HiSeq 1500. TCRdb reworked the public reads: Q25 trimming with fastp, MiXCR clone assembly, productive beta chains retained. Rows with a matching CDR3 protein are joined into one entry that keeps the most common DNA and genes. The sample yields a few hundred thousand distinct CDR3 sequences; about 35% were counted once. Clones ranked in the top ten supply approximately 13% of the sample. The data stem from a study of T cell repertoires in cytomegalovirus infection (dated by TCRdb to the late 2010s). About the full investigation: The peptide stimulations were aimed at well-studied HLA-B-restricted epitopes as well as recently identified HLA-C-restricted CMV epitopes, whose presentation resists viral immunomodulation. Because public TCR beta signatures pointed to carriage of CMV infection together with the matching HLA type, the HLA type of each donor mattered for the analysis. What the authors observed across the whole study: The ex vivo response was dominated by HLA-C-restricted CMV-specific TCR beta clonotypes, which also provided the single most frequent clonotype in two of eight donors. In both this cohort and an independent cohort of some 370 donors, the cumulative frequency of public TCR beta family members distinguished carriers of CMV infection plus the relevant HLA type.

The meaning of the sample's treatment or condition label: in vitro stimulation with specific CMV peptide epitopes to enrich CMV-specific T cells. This receptor was identified in a human donor in good health (CMV status not recorded). Some clones in this sample may be carry-over from other donors' samples. The sequence is built from TRBV5-3 and TRBJ1-6, with 8 central nucleotides matching TRBD1. TRBV5-3 is recorded as an ORF, its role being uncertain. Specimen: cultured PBMCs, collected from culture after CMV antigen stimulation. The DNA is TGTGCCAGCAGCTTTGACGGACAGGGTGGGAATTCACCCCTCCACTTT. Its translation is CASSFDGQGGNSPLHF.